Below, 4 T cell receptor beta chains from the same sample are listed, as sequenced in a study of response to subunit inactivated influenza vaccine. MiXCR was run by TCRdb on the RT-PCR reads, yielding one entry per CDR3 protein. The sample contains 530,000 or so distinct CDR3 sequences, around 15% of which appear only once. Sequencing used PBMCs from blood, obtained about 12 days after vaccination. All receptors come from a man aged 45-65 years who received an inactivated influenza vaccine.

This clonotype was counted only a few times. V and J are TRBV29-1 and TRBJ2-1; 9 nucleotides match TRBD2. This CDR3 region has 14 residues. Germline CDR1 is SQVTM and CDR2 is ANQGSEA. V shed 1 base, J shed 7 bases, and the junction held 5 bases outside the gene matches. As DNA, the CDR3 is TGCAGCGTTGAAGCGGGAGCGGGGGGAAATGAGCAGTTCTTC. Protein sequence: CSVEAGAGGNEQFF.

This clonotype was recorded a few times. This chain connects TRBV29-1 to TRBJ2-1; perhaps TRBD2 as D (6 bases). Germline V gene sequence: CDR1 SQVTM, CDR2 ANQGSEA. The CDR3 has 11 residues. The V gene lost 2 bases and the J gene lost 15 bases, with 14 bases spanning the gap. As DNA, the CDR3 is TGCAGCGTTGAATCGACTAGTCCAGGGTTCTTC. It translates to CSVESTSPGFF.

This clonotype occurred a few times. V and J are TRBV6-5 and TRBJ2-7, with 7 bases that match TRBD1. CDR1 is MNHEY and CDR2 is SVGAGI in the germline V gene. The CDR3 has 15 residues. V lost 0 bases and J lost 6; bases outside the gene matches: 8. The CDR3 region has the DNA TGTGCCAGCAGTTACTCGAACAGGGGAACGGGCGAGCAGTACTTC. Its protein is CASSYSNRGTGEQYF.

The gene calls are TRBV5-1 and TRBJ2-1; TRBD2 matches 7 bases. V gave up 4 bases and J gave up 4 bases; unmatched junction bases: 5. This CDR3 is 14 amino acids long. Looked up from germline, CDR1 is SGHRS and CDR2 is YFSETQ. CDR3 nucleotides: TGCGCCAGCAGCACTGGCGGGGGATACAATGAGCAGTTCTTC. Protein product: CASSTGGGYNEQFF. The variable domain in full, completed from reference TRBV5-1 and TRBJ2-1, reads KAGVTQTPRYLIKTRGQQVTLSCSPISGHRSVSWYQQTPGQGLQFLFEYFSETQRNKGNFPGRFSGRQFSNSRSEMNVSTLELGDSALYLCASSTGGGYNEQFFGPGTRLTVL.